This T cell receptor (beta chain) derives from a study of cytotoxic CD8 clonotypes in ibrutinib-treated CLL (dated by TCRdb to about 2021). For the study in its entirety: The cohort was composed of roughly ten relapsed/refractory and 15 treatment-naive patients; IGHV unmutated status was identified in 17 patients. Responses were partial in some 24 patients and complete in 2; after median approximately 5.5 years follow-up, about 14 stayed in remission and about 12 progressed. Response samples were taken after a median of roughly 12 months on treatment, ranging from 6 to 36 months. On average, each sample had approximately 280,000 productive templates and more than 85,000 productive rearrangements. Longitudinal samples were obtainable from about 30% of the roughly 86 participants in the trial. Cryopreserved peripheral blood mononuclear cells were obtained before treatment, at response, and at either sustained remission or disease progression. Findings and caveats that apply to the study as a whole: Sampling times were not matched between sustained-remission and progressing patients, and lymph node repertoires were not studied. Clonality increased at ibrutinib response, stayed stable in sustained remission, and fell back toward baseline at progression. At baseline, clonality was higher than in age-matched healthy donors and showed a strong correlation with circulating CD8+ T-cell counts. Public clonotypes were found to be uncommon and were observed to contract or remain stable during treatment; the increase in clonality was shown to reflect expansion of private clonotypes at ibrutinib response.

For TCR beta library preparation, 1.5 to 2.5 micrograms of genomic DNA was extracted from cryopreserved PBMCs. Longitudinal blood samples from CLL patients receiving ibrutinib monotherapy were subjected to high-throughput TCR beta sequencing. The patients took part in an open-label, single-center phase 2 trial of ibrutinib monotherapy. V drops 10 bases and J drops 4 bases, leaving 19 bases in between. CDR1 SNHLY and CDR2 FYNNEI are derived from the germline V gene. The CDR3 covers 14 residues, taking in both the cysteine and the phenylalanine. Of the read, only the CDR3 DNA is kept; its 42 bases are in frame from base 1. Only a few counts were recorded for this clone. Its antigen is still unknown. The sample holds no much larger clone one base away, and base qualities are not on file. A MiSeq instrument was used for deep resolution sequencing, which targeted depths ranging from 1 in 1 million up to 1 in 200,000 T cells, with coverage averaging 10x for each clonotype. The immunoSEQ hsTCRB Kit was used to generate the TCR beta libraries. On the authors' methods: Data were analyzed with ImmunoSEQ Data Assistant and ImmunoSEQ Analyzer, with V, D and J genes assigned per IMGT definitions. Clonality, which ranges from 0 to 1, was calculated as one minus the normalized Shannon entropy of productive rearrangement frequencies. Public clonotype analysis was restricted to overrepresented clonotypes comprising at least 0.05% of each patient's repertoire. Some 14 age-matched healthy donor repertoires from immuneACCESS served as clonality controls. The table comes from immuneACCESS by way of TCRdb, which keeps in-frame sequences with V and J called. Part of the clones is missing from these tables; in studies checked, under half for an unresolved V gene and the rest for unknown reasons. V and J calls and clone size are copied from that table; D and trimming were computed from the DNA. The sample profile shows under 40,000 clones; 49% of them were found once. Of the sample, about 20% is held by the ten largest clones.

The receptor was isolated from a human donor with chronic lymphocytic leukemia. Recombination connected TRBV2 to TRBJ1-1; no D gene is confidently identified. Sequencing was performed on PBMCs, taken before ibrutinib treatment. The DNA sequence is as follows: TGTGCCACCATGACTAAAGGTTGGAGCACTGAAGCTTTCTTT. It translates to CATMTKGWSTEAFF.